This T cell receptor (beta chain) was sequenced during a study of blood T cell repertoires in COVID-19. Overall study context: Acute-phase and convalescent COVID-19 samples originated in the United States, Italy and Spain. The cDNA or gDNA used as material had been derived from T cells, B-cell-depleted T cells, or PBMCs.

Authors' methods: Amplified reference gene primers provided the basis for estimating nucleated cell counts. Sequenced by immunoSEQ multiplex PCR; TCRdb stores in-frame clones only, minus some. V and J calls and clone size are given by that table; D and trimming were obtained from the DNA. The sample consists of hundreds of thousands of clones, under 90% of them appearing once. Specimen: peripheral blood. The sequence came from a man aged 45 to 65 with acute or convalescent COVID-19.

CDR3 amino acids: CASSRFTNSNQPQHF. The CDR3 nucleotides are TGTGCCAGCAGCCGCTTCACTAATAGCAATCAGCCCCAGCATTTT. This chain connects TRBV7-8 to TRBJ1-5, with D unclear. Trimming took 5 bases from V and 0 from J, leaving 11 bases between them. Germline CDR1 and CDR2: SGHVS and FQNEAQ. The CDR3 spans 15 residues.